This T cell receptor beta chain is drawn from a study of cytomegalovirus exposure and HLA in healthy donors. The J segment lost 4 bases and the V segment lost 3 bases, leaving 9 bases of the junction unmatched. This CDR3 region has 15 residues. CDR1 SGHDT and CDR2 YYEEEE come from the germline V gene. 13 Jbeta primers and 60 Vbeta primers were used for the PCR. In the original analysis: A follow-up analysis tallied around 80 million unique TCR beta chains, approximately 11 million shared. TCRdb's table, derived via immunoSEQ multiplex PCR, lists solely in-frame clones and lacks some. V and J calls and clone size are copied from that table; D and trimming were computed from the DNA. The sample lists roughly 250,000 clones, roughly 81% occurring once.

The TCR originated in a woman between 35 and 50 years old in good health and CMV-seropositive. Material: PBMCs. The chain is built from TRBV5-6 and TRBJ1-1; 7 nucleotides match TRBD1. CDR3 DNA sequence: TGTGCCAGCAGCTACAAGGGGGCTTTGAGCACTGAAGCTTTCTTT. Translated, it gives CASSYKGALSTEAFF.